This TCR beta chain is drawn from a study of CD8+ T cells in alopecia areata. Study-wide results and limits: Mouse data revealed clearer TCR sharing than patient data did, a gap possibly tied to HLA. Clonality was higher in lesional than normal scalp, especially in alopecia totalis/universalis.

Alopecia areata patients gave lesional scalp punch biopsies and peripheral blood samples. In each case, RNA was isolated and then reverse transcribed into cDNA as the sequencing template. TCRdb's copy holds only in-frame clones and misses some; the assay was immunoSEQ multiplex PCR. Of roughly 150,000 clones in the sample, around 47% were seen once. V lost 3 bases to trimming and J lost 4 bases, with 14 bases between them. From germline, CDR1 is SGHRS and CDR2 YFSETQ. The CDR3 is 15 residues long. This clone was detected only a few times. The antigen is not known. This chain joins TRBV5-1 and TRBJ2-1, with D possibly matching TRBD2 (5 bases). The TCR comes from a human donor with alopecia areata. Material for sequencing was CD4+ T cells sorted from blood. CDR3 in DNA: TGCGCCAGCAGCTGGTCCGACGTAGCGTACAATGAGCAGTTCTTC. This sequence encodes CASSWSDVAYNEQFF.